The T cell receptor (beta chain) described here comes from a study of CD8 T cells in ankylosing spondylitis. This clonotype was seen only a few times. Its target is not known. Trimming took off 8 bases at V and 2 bases at J, with 12 bases between the two ends. The CDR3 totals 13 residues. CDR1 SNHLY and CDR2 FYNNEI come from the germline V gene. Findings of the study overall: A TCR beta motif of about 8 highly homologous variants seemed to mark ankylosing spondylitis blood.

TCRdb re-called the 5' RACE reads with MiXCR, one entry per CDR3 protein. The sample includes hundreds of thousands of distinct CDR3 sequences, roughly 15% of them seen just once. J is TRBJ1-1 and V is TRBV2; D gene ambiguous. Input material: blood, either unsorted or a sorted T cell fraction (not recorded which). The clonotype was recovered from a male donor with ankylosing spondylitis. The CDR3 DNA reads TGTGCCAGCCGGGCAGACATAAACACTGAAGCTTTCTTT. Its translation is CASRADINTEAFF.